The rows below give T cell receptor beta chains drawn from one sample of a study of blood T cell repertoires in COVID-19. Here immunoSEQ multiplex PCR was the method, and the copy in TCRdb shows in-frame clones only, minus some. The sample consists of a few hundred thousand clones, more than 80% of them appearing once. Sequenced input: peripheral blood. Receptors originate from a woman between 40 and 55 years old with acute or convalescent COVID-19. The CDR3 runs from the conserved cysteine through the conserved F or W. A D gene is named only where the DNA matches it firmly. For some rows the clone size is stated as once, few or many, or as a class when expanded; others skip it.

>TRBJ1-1|TRBD1|.|TRBV13
TGTGCCAGCAGCCCCACCGGACAGGGGGCCCCTGAAGCTTTCTTT
CASSPTGQGAPEAFF
>TRBJ2-2|.|.|TRBV11-2
TGTGCCAGCAGACCCCCGGGAGACCAGGCGTTCACCGGGGAGCTGTTTTTT
CASRPPGDQAFTGELFF
>TRBJ1-6|.|.|TRBV4-1
TGCGCCAGCAGCCAAGATTATCCTGTCCTAGATTCACCCCTCCACTTT
CASSQDYPVLDSPLHF
>TRBJ1-2|.|.|TRBV6-6
TGTGCCAGCAGTCCCGACTATGGCTACACCTTC
CASSPDYGYTF
>TRBJ1-6|TRBD1|.|TRBV2
TGTGCCAGCACTTACCCGGGACAGTTTGGGGTTCTCCACTTT
CASTYPGQFGVLHF
>TRBJ1-1|.|.|TRBV18
TGTGCCAGCTCCCCTAACAGGGACACTGAAGCTTTCTTT
CASSPNRDTEAFF
>TRBJ1-1|.|once|TRBV6-6
TGTGCCAGCAGTTACTCGGTTAGACACCCTCCCCCGGAAGCTTTCTTT
CASSYSVRHPPPEAFF
>TRBJ2-1|TRBD1|.|TRBV5-1
TGCGCCAGCAGCTGGAGGAACAGGGGGGTCGGCCATGAGCAGTTCTTC
CASSWRNRGVGHEQFF
>TRBJ1-1|.|.|TRBV9
TGTGCCAGCAGCGTATCAGACACCTACACTGAAGCTTTCTTT
CASSVSDTYTEAFF
>TRBJ1-2|TRBD1|once|TRBV6-6
TGTGCCAGCAGTCTTTCCGGGACAGGGAAATCAACAACTCGCGGCTACACCTTC
CASSLSGTGKSTTRGYTF
>TRBJ1-1|TRBD1|.|TRBV5-1
TGCGCCAGCAGCTTGGGGACCGGGACAGGGGTAAACACTGAAGCTTTCTTT
CASSLGTGTGVNTEAFF
>TRBJ2-1|TRBD1|.|TRBV19
TGTGCCAGCCGACAGGGCGTACGCACTGAGCAGTTCTTC
CASRQGVRTEQFF
>TRBJ2-2|TRBD2|.|TRBV24-1
TGTGCCACCAGTGATCCCCAGACTAGCGGGATCTCGAACACCGGGGAGCTGTTTTTT
CATSDPQTSGISNTGELFF
>TRBJ2-2|.|.|TRBV5-4
TGTGCCAGCAGCTTGACAGGGAACACCGGGGAGCTGTTTTTT
CASSLTGNTGELFF
>TRBJ1-1|.|.|TRBV12-3/TRBV12-4
TGTGCCAGCACCCGAGGGGGCACTGAAGCTTTCTTT
CASTRGGTEAFF
>TRBJ1-3|.|once|TRBV5-1
TGCGCCAGCAGCTTGGTGGGGGGAACTGGAAACACCATATATTTT
CASSLVGGTGNTIYF
>TRBJ1-2|TRBD1|.|TRBV3-1/TRBV3-2
TGTGCCAGCAGCCAAGAGACAGGGAGGAGGTTCTACACCTTC
CASSQETGRRFYTF
>TRBJ1-2|.|.|TRBV7-2
TGTGCCAGCAGCTTAGCGCGGGTCAGCCGACGCAACTATGGCTACACCTTC
CASSLARVSRRNYGYTF
>TRBJ2-3|.|.|TRBV9
TGTGCCAGCAGCGATACGACCGGGGGCACAGATACGCAGTATTTT
CASSDTTGGTDTQYF
>TRBJ1-6|.|few|TRBV15
TGTGCCACCAGACCGGGACAATTAAGTGGGTCACCCCTCCACTTT
CATRPGQLSGSPLHF
>TRBJ1-2|.|.|TRBV28
TGTGCCAGCAGTTTCGGAGAGGGTAACTATGGCTACACCTTC
CASSFGEGNYGYTF
>TRBJ1-2|.|.|TRBV7-2
TGTGCCAGCAGCTTAGCCTCACGTCAGACTGAGGATGGCTACACCTTC
CASSLASRQTEDGYTF
>TRBJ1-2|TRBD1|.|TRBV24-1
TGTGCCACCAGTGGACAGGGCTATGGCTACACCTTC
CATSGQGYGYTF
>TRBJ1-1|TRBD1|.|TRBV10-3
TGTGCCATCGGACAACAGGGGCCTATGAACACTGAAGCTTTCTTT
CAIGQQGPMNTEAFF
>TRBJ2-5|TRBD2|.|TRBV7-3
TGTGCCAGCAGCTTACTAGCGGGGGAGCAAGAGACCCAGTACTTC
CASSLLAGEQETQYF
>TRBJ1-2|.|once|TRBV27
TGTGCCAGCAGTTCGGGACAAAGATATGGCTACACCTTC
CASSSGQRYGYTF
>TRBJ2-2|.|.|TRBV5-1
TGCGCCAGCAGCTTAATAGCGGCGAAGAACACCGGGGAGCTGTTTTTT
CASSLIAAKNTGELFF
>TRBJ1-2|TRBD1|once|TRBV27
TGTGCCAGCAGTACCGGGACAGGGCCCGGCTACACCTTC
CASSTGTGPGYTF
>TRBJ2-3|.|.|TRBV12-5
TGTGCTAGTGGCCTCTGGCAGGGCATGAAGGGAACGCAGTATTTT
CASGLWQGMKGTQYF
>TRBJ2-1|TRBD2|.|TRBV18
TGTGCCAGCTCACCCGGCGTAAGCGGGGGGGGCTATGAGCAGTTCTTC
CASSPGVSGGGYEQFF
>TRBJ1-1|.|.|TRBV24-1
TGTGCCACCAGTCAAACTGAAGCTTTCTTT
CATSQTEAFF
>TRBJ2-3|TRBD2|.|TRBV5-8
TGTGCCAGCAGCCCCCGGGTAGCGGGGTATCTCACAGATACGCAGTATTTT
CASSPRVAGYLTDTQYF
>TRBJ2-1|TRBD2|.|TRBV3-1/TRBV3-2
TGTGCCAGCAGCGAAACCCCAAAAGCGGGGGCCTACTCCTACAATGAGCAGTTCTTC
CASSETPKAGAYSYNEQFF
>TRBJ2-3|TRBD2|once|TRBV27
TGTGCCAGCAGTGCGGCGGGGGGCCCCCCAGATACGCAGTATTTT
CASSAAGGPPDTQYF